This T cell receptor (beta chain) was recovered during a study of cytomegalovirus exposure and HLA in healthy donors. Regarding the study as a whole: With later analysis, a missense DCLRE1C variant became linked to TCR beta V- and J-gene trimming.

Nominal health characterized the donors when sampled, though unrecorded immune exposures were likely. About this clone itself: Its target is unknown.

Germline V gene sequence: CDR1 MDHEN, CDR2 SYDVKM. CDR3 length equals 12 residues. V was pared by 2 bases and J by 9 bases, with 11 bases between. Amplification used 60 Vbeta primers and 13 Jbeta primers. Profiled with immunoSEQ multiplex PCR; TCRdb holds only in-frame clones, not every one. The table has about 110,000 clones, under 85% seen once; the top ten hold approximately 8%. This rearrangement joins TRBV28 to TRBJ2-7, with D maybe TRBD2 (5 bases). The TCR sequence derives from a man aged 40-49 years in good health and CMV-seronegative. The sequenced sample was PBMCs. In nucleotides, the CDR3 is TGTGCCAGCAGTTTAGTCATAGGAGGGCAGTACTTC. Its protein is CASSLVIGGQYF. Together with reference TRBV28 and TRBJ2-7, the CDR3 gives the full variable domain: DVKVTQSSRYLVKRTGEKVFLECVQDMDHENMFWYRQDPGLGLRLIYFSYDVKMKEKGDIPEGYSVSREKKERFSLILESASTNQTSMYLCASSLVIGGQYFGPGTRLTVT.